Sequencing of this T cell receptor (beta chain) was carried out in a study of shared clonotypes between healthy human individuals. The trim removed 0 bases at V and 2 bases at J, leaving 2 bases unmatched. The CDR3 sequence is 15 residues long. Germline V gene lookup returns CDR1 SGHDN and CDR2 FVKESK. This table comes from immunoSEQ multiplex PCR, and its TCRdb copy is limited to in-frame clones, with some not included. The sample shows about 2.4 million clones, 93% of them seen only once. Sequenced material: naive CD4+ T cells from PBMCs. Described subset: CD45RA+ positively selected. This chain joins TRBV14 and TRBJ2-5; 8 bases line up with TRBD1. The receptor comes from a man between 18 and 29 years old in good health. Some clones in this sample may be carry-over from other donors' samples. The CDR3 region has the DNA TGTGCCAGCAGCCAAGATACAGGGGGGCAAGAGACCCAGTACTTC. This gives the protein CASSQDTGGQETQYF. Full variable domain (missing parts from reference TRBV14 and TRBJ2-5): EAGVTQFPSHSVIEKGQTVTLRCDPISGHDNLYWYRRVMGKEIKFLLHFVKESKQDESGMPNNRFLAERTGGTYSTLKVQPAELEDSGVYFCASSQDTGGQETQYFGPGTRLLVL.